The 27 T cell receptor beta chains given below trace back to one sample, sequenced in a study of T cell responses to AZD1222 COVID-19 vaccine. TCRdb's table, derived via immunoSEQ multiplex PCR, lists solely in-frame clones and lacks some. The sample contains some 150,000 clones, approximately 91% of which appear only once. The input for sequencing was peripheral blood, taken on day 0 of AZD1222 vaccination. The receptors were sampled from an adult in good health.

This rearrangement joins TRBV4-3 to TRBJ2-1, with TRBD2 identical over 12 bases. V was clipped by 4 bases and J by 7 bases; unmatched bases: 8. In germline, CDR1 is LGHNA, CDR2 YSLEER. The CDR3 is 16 amino acids. The chain's CDR3 is CASSLSTSGSGNEQFF. In DNA, the CDR3 is TGCGCCAGCAGCCTTTCGACTAGCGGGAGTGGGAATGAGCAGTTCTTC.

The chain uses TRBV20-1 and TRBJ2-7; D gene unclear. The ends were cut back, 3 bases at V and 6 bases at J, with 15 bases in the middle. CDR3 length: 13 amino acids. CDR1 and CDR2 (germline): DFQATT, SNEGSKA (reference sequence). The CDR3 protein is CSASSLVGREQYF. In DNA, the CDR3 is TGCAGTGCTAGTTCCCTCGTGGGTCGCGAGCAGTACTTC.

CDR3 bases: TGTGCCAGCAGCGTAGGTCCCCCGTCAGGGGGCGCGTGGGGCTACACCTTC. It is translated as CASSVGPPSGGAWGYTF. The chain uses TRBV9 and TRBJ1-2, with 8 bases aligning to TRBD1. Germline assignment: CDR1 SGDLS and CDR2 YYNGEE. With 0 bases clipped from V and 8 bases from J, the junction kept 15 bases outside the gene matches. There are 17 residues in the CDR3.

This clone was seen just once. The chain couples TRBV30 to TRBJ1-2; 7 positions agree with TRBD1. Germline V CDR1 and CDR2: GTSNPN, SVGIG (reference sequence). With V trimmed by 3 bases and J by 8 bases, 9 bases remained unmatched. This CDR3 is 13 amino acids long. The CDR3 here is CAWSAGGGGGYTF. DNA of the CDR3: TGTGCCTGGAGCGCAGGGGGAGGAGGGGGCTACACCTTC.

The chain is built from TRBV19 and TRBJ1-5, with D unclear. Germline V gene sequence: CDR1 LNHDA, CDR2 SQIVND (reference sequence). The ends were cut back, 2 bases at V and 0 bases at J, with 8 bases in the middle. The CDR3 is 15 residues long. The CDR3 region is CASSITPYSNQPQHF. In DNA form, the CDR3 reads TGTGCCAGTAGTATAACCCCCTATAGCAATCAGCCCCAGCATTTT.

This sequence joins TRBV21-1 and TRBJ1-2; no check of the table's D call, TRBD1, against the DNA was made. TRBV21-1 is annotated as a pseudogene. The CDR3 contains 17 residues. The CDR3 protein is CASSKLRQLLPFDGYTF. Written as DNA, the CDR3 is TGTGCCAGCAGCAAATTAAGACAGCTTTTACCTTTTGATGGCTACACCTTC.

The chain carries TRBV6-5 and TRBJ2-7; the D gene is possibly TRBD1 (6 bases). V dropped 8 bases and J dropped 0 bases, with 14 bases sitting between them. The germline V gene has CDR1 MNHEY and CDR2 SVGAGI. The CDR3 runs to 14 residues. This CDR3 reads CASVPGVGSYEQYF. CDR3 nucleotides: TGTGCCAGCGTCCCAGGGGTAGGCTCCTACGAGCAGTACTTC.

This clone was seen just once. This sequence joins TRBV5-4 and TRBJ2-2, with 7 bases lining up with TRBD2. Trimming removed 0 bases from V and 5 bases from J; junction bases left unmatched: 7. Germline V lookup: CDR1 SGHNT, CDR2 YYREEE (reference sequence). The CDR3 has 16 amino acids. Written as DNA, the CDR3 is TGTGCCAGCAGCTTGGCCCGGGGGGTGTGGACCGGGGAGCTGTTTTTT. Protein: CASSLARGVWTGELFF.

The genes are TRBV5-6 and TRBJ1-3; 7 nucleotides agree with TRBD1. The germline V gene has CDR1 SGHDT and CDR2 YYEEEE. The V and J ends lost 6 bases and 2 bases, in that order; junction bases with no gene match: 5. There are 14 residues in the CDR3. The CDR3 sequence: CASTPGGPGNTIYF. The CDR3, as DNA: TGTGCCAGCACCCCAGGGGGGCCTGGAAACACCATATATTTT.

The CDR3 nucleotides read TGTGCCAGCAGCCAACTCCAGGGGGCTAGGGCTAACACCTTC. This translates into CASSQLQGARANTF. The rearrangement joins TRBV3-1 (or the pseudogene TRBV3-2) to TRBJ1-2; 8 positions match TRBD1. The CDR3 has 14 residues. The J segment lost 12 bases and the V segment lost 2 bases, leaving 11 bases of the junction unmatched. Germline V gene sequence: CDR1 LGHDT, CDR2 YNNKEL (reference sequence).

The rearrangement links TRBV4-1 to TRBJ1-3; 7 bases are shared with TRBD1. This CDR3 has 19 residues. CDR1 MGHRA and CDR2 YSYEKL come from the germline V gene. The V segment lost 2 bases and the J segment 3 bases; nucleotides outside the gene matches: 16. The DNA of the CDR3 is TGCGCCAGCAGCCAATCATTTGGGACAGTTAAGAGATATGGAAACACCATATATTTT. Residues: CASSQSFGTVKRYGNTIYF.

This chain uses TRBV28 with TRBJ2-2; possibly TRBD2 for D (5 bases). The germline CDR1 and CDR2 sequences are MDHEN and SYDVKM. This CDR3 spans 15 amino acids. The germline V and J ends were trimmed by 4 bases and 4 bases, with 13 bases remaining between them. CDR3 DNA sequence: TGTGCCAGCAGTTCGGACTTCCCGCCCACCGGGGAGCTGTTTTTT. It is translated as CASSSDFPPTGELFF. Complete variable domain (other parts from reference TRBV28 and TRBJ2-2): DVKVTQSSRYLVKRTGEKVFLECVQDMDHENMFWYRQDPGLGLRLIYFSYDVKMKEKGDIPEGYSVSREKKERFSLILESASTNQTSMYLCASSSDFPPTGELFFGEGSRLTVL.

The genes are TRBV5-6 and TRBJ1-5; tentatively, D is TRBD1 (6 bases). V was shortened by 6 bases and J by 1 base, with 11 bases between the two germline ends. Germline V CDR1 and CDR2: SGHDT, YYEEEE. CDR3 length: 14 amino acids. This chain's CDR3 is CASIIRGSNQPQHF. CDR3 nucleotide sequence: TGTGCCAGCATCATCAGGGGAAGCAATCAGCCCCAGCATTTT.

This chain connects TRBV28 to TRBJ1-5; a possible D gene is TRBD1 (5 bases). The germline V gene has CDR1 MDHEN and CDR2 SYDVKM. This CDR3 contains 12 residues. Trimming shortened V by 6 bases and J by 11 bases, and 14 bases separated the two germline ends. The CDR3 DNA reads TGTGCCAGCAGCCCAGGGACCAGGGCCCAGCATTTT. It encodes CASSPGTRAQHF.

The rearrangement links TRBV7-3 to TRBJ1-1; no clear D. The CDR3 consists of 15 residues. The germline V gene has CDR1 SGHTA and CDR2 FQGTGA. V dropped 3 bases and J dropped 1 base, with 12 bases sitting between them. CDR3 nucleotide sequence: TGTGCCAGCAGCTTGATGTGGTCCCGGAACACTGAAGCTTTCTTT. It is translated as CASSLMWSRNTEAFF.

The J gene is TRBJ2-2, the V gene TRBV29-1, with D possibly being TRBD1 (7 bases). Deletions cut 6 bases from V and 7 bases from J, with 24 bases between. The CDR3 sequence is 16 residues long. Germline assignment: CDR1 SQVTM and CDR2 ANQGSEA. The CDR3 sequence: CSVDLKQGQGGGELFF. CDR3 sequence (DNA): TGCAGCGTGGACCTAAAACAGGGCCAGGGGGGCGGGGAGCTGTTTTTT.

This chain links TRBV5-1 with TRBJ2-3; D perhaps matches TRBD2 (6 bases). CDR3 size: 16 residues. The V gene's germline CDR1 is SGHRS and CDR2 YFSETQ. Trimming removed 2 bases from V and 4 bases from J, with 17 bases in between. CDR3: CASSLVLADNPDTQYF. Written as DNA, the CDR3 is TGCGCCAGCAGCTTAGTACTAGCCGACAACCCAGATACGCAGTATTTT.

The chain couples TRBV5-4 to TRBJ1-2; no definite D call. Trimming took off 4 bases at V and 4 bases at J, with 14 bases between the two ends. This CDR3 is 14 amino acids long. Germline values: CDR1 SGHNT, CDR2 YYREEE (reference sequence). The CDR3 protein is CASSPGGFFYGYTF. The CDR3 DNA is TGTGCCAGCAGCCCCGGTGGGTTCTTCTATGGCTACACCTTC.

The chain combines TRBV6-2 or TRBV6-3 with TRBJ1-2, with TRBD1 matching over 9 bases. This CDR3 region has 17 residues. After removal of 5 bases from V and 4 bases from J, the junction contained 14 bases not matched to a gene. CDR1 and CDR2 from the germline V gene are MNHEY and SVGEGT. Here the CDR3 reads CASSRTPQGAHFYGYTF. CDR3 nucleotides: TGTGCCAGCAGTCGTACTCCACAGGGGGCGCATTTCTATGGCTACACCTTC.

This chain connects TRBV6-1 to TRBJ1-2; TRBD1 is a possible D gene (5 bases). The V and J ends lost 0 bases and 7 bases respectively, with 12 bases between them. Germline V gene sequence: CDR1 MNHNS, CDR2 SASEGT. This CDR3 is built from 14 residues. The CDR3 here is CASSEALGGSGYTF. CDR3 nucleotides: TGTGCCAGCAGTGAAGCGCTCGGGGGGAGTGGCTACACCTTC.

This clone appeared a few times. The chain has TRBV5-1 and TRBJ2-7, with TRBD1 identical over 9 bases. Per germline, CDR1 SGHRS and CDR2 YFSETQ. V dropped 5 bases and J dropped 3; count of bases not matched to a gene: 9. This CDR3 contains 15 residues. The DNA of the CDR3 is TGCGCCAGCAGTCAAACCGGGACAGGGCTCTACGAGCAGTACTTC. Its translation: CASSQTGTGLYEQYF.

The chain employs TRBV11-2 and TRBJ2-6; the D is unclear. The ends were cut back, 3 bases at V and 0 bases at J, with 9 bases in the middle. Germline CDR1 is SGHAT and CDR2 is FQNNGV. This CDR3 contains 16 residues. In nucleotides, the CDR3 is TGTGCCAGCAGCTTTTACTTTAGCTCTGGGGCCAACGTCCTGACTTTC. Amino acids: CASSFYFSSGANVLTF.

The rearrangement links TRBV7-9 to TRBJ1-1, with TRBD1 matching 7 bases. With V trimmed by 4 bases and J by 2 bases, 7 bases remained unmatched. Per the germline V gene, CDR1 is SEHNR and CDR2 is FQNEAQ (reference sequence). The CDR3 runs 15 residues. This chain's CDR3 is CASSSQQGPNTEAFF. Written as DNA, the CDR3 is TGTGCCAGCAGCTCACAACAGGGGCCCAACACTGAAGCTTTCTTT.

The V call is TRBV7-2, the J call TRBJ1-2; the D is unclear. The germline V gene encodes CDR1 SGHTA and CDR2 FQGNSA. The CDR3 totals 14 residues. The germline V and J ends were trimmed by 5 bases and 2 bases, with 12 bases remaining between them. The CDR3 here is CASSGRTGNYGYTF. DNA of the CDR3: TGTGCCAGCAGCGGGAGGACGGGGAACTATGGCTACACCTTC.

The rearrangement links TRBV6-5 to TRBJ1-2; tentatively, D is TRBD1 (6 bases). The germline gives CDR1 MNHEY, CDR2 SVGAGI. Trimming shortened V by 5 bases and J by 6 bases, and 16 bases separated the two germline ends. This CDR3 has 14 amino acids. This CDR3 is CASSRGRGTHGYTF. As DNA, the CDR3 is TGTGCCAGCAGTCGAGGAAGGGGGACCCATGGCTACACCTTC.

V usage is TRBV7-6 and J usage is TRBJ1-4, with 8 bases matching TRBD1. Germline trimming cut 5 bases from V and 4 bases from J; bases unmatched to any gene: 6. The CDR3 is 15 amino acids. CDR1 SGHVS and CDR2 FNYEAQ come from the germline V gene. CDR3 amino acids: CASSLGQGGNEKLFF. For the CDR3, the DNA is TGTGCCAGCAGCCTCGGACAGGGTGGTAATGAAAAACTGTTTTTT.

The chain recombines TRBV19 with TRBJ2-2; maybe TRBD1 (5 bases). Trimming removed 11 bases from V and 10 bases from J, with 14 bases in between. The CDR3 loop spans 11 amino acids. Germline V CDR1 and CDR2: LNHDA, SQIVND (reference sequence). The CDR3 nucleotides are TGTGCCGGTCATCAGGGCGAGGAGCTGTTTTTT. It encodes CAGHQGEELFF.